Detailed here is one T cell receptor (beta chain). Several immunoSEQ plates received, in even portions, the genomic DNA of each subset. TCRdb's copy holds only in-frame clones and misses some; the assay was immunoSEQ multiplex PCR. Of some 1,600,000 clones listed, 95% to 99% are singletons. This CDR3 region has 14 residues. V was trimmed by 4 bases and J by 8 bases, leaving 14 bases between them. The V gene's germline CDR1 is MGHDK and CDR2 SYGVNS. The data were taken from a study of shared clonotypes between healthy human individuals. Background on the study: The donor group consisted of a couple of women and a few men, aged 18 to 49.

Sequencing used naive CD4+ T cells sorted from blood. The subset is: CD45RA+ positively selected. The J gene is TRBJ1-4, the V gene TRBV25-1, with TRBD1 as a possible D gene (6 bases). The TCR comes from a man younger than 40 in good health. This chain's CDR3 is CASSVGGAYEKLFF. As DNA, the CDR3 is TGTGCCAGCAGTGTAGGGGGGGCATACGAAAAACTGTTTTTT.